This T cell receptor beta chain comes out of a study of cytomegalovirus exposure and HLA in healthy donors. CDR1 and CDR2 from the germline V gene are LGHNT and FRNRAP. Germline trimming cut 9 bases from V and 7 bases from J; bases unmatched to any gene: 9. The CDR3 consists of 13 residues. Researchers ran the PCR with 60 Vbeta and 13 Jbeta primers. TCRdb keeps only in-frame clones here, not all; method: immunoSEQ multiplex PCR. The data hold 150,000 or so clones, with 60% to 85% observed a single time. This clone has more than one count but fewer than ten. The V and J genes are TRBV12-5 and TRBJ2-1; 7 bases are a match to TRBD2. Sequencing was carried out using PBMCs. The clonotype was recovered from a man aged 40-49 years in good health and CMV-seropositive. The CDR3 is CASRREKSNEQFF. The CDR3, as DNA: TGTGCTAGCCGGCGGGAGAAATCTAATGAGCAGTTCTTC.